The 23 T cell receptor beta chains given below trace back to one sample, sequenced in a study of blood T cell repertoires in COVID-19. Sequenced by immunoSEQ multiplex PCR; TCRdb stores in-frame clones only, minus some. The table records 200,000 or so clones, 85% to 90% of them present only once. Source material: PBMCs or T cells enriched from blood (not recorded which). These receptors were collected from a woman aged 40 to 55 with acute COVID-19.

The chain is built from TRBV18 and TRBJ2-7; no firm D call. The CDR3 has 15 amino acids. Between the trimmed V and J ends, which lost 2 bases and 3 bases, there was a span of 14 bases. CDR1 and CDR2 (germline): KGHSH, LQKENI. CDR3 nucleotide sequence: TGTGCCAGCTCACCAGGCCGGGTCGGTTTCTACGAGCAGTACTTC. Translating gives CASSPGRVGFYEQYF.

This clone appeared a few times. The chain links TRBV27 to TRBJ1-4, with D uncertain. The CDR3 has 15 residues. V was trimmed by 5 bases and J by 4 bases, leaving 14 bases between them. Germline-derived CDR1 and CDR2 are MNHEY and SMNVEV (reference sequence). CDR3 in amino acids: CASSHTGINNEKLFF. The CDR3 DNA reads as TGTGCCAGCAGTCACACCGGGATTAATAATGAAAAACTGTTTTTT. The full variable domain, completed using reference TRBV27 and TRBJ1-4, is EAQVTQNPRYLITVTGKKLTVTCSQNMNHEYMSWYRQDPGLGLRQIYYSMNVEVTDKGDVPEGYKVSRKEKRNFPLILESPSPNQTSLYFCASSHTGINNEKLFFGSGTQLSVL.

V is TRBV28 and J is TRBJ2-1; 10 positions agree with TRBD2. The V gene end was trimmed by 2 bases and the J gene end by 4 bases; junction bases not matched to a gene: 2. CDR3 length equals 15 residues. The germline V gene encodes CDR1 MDHEN and CDR2 SYDVKM. In nucleotides, the CDR3 is TGTGCCAGCAGTTTAAGCGGGGGGGCGTACAATGAGCAGTTCTTC. This translates into CASSLSGGAYNEQFF. The complete variable domain, with remaining parts taken from reference TRBV28 and TRBJ2-1, reads DVKVTQSSRYLVKRTGEKVFLECVQDMDHENMFWYRQDPGLGLRLIYFSYDVKMKEKGDIPEGYSVSREKKERFSLILESASTNQTSMYLCASSLSGGAYNEQFFGPGTRLTVL.

The V and J genes are TRBV5-4 and TRBJ2-5, with 13 positions matching TRBD2. J was trimmed by 5 bases and V by 5 bases; bases with no gene match: 9. The CDR3 runs to 16 residues. The germline V gene encodes CDR1 SGHNT and CDR2 YYREEE (reference sequence). This CDR3 reads CASRYAGTSGAETQYF. Here the CDR3 DNA reads TGTGCCAGCAGATACGCCGGGACTAGCGGGGCCGAGACCCAGTACTTC.

The rearrangement uses TRBV5-5 and TRBJ2-7; D remains ambiguous. Trimming removed 1 base at V and 2 bases at J, with 7 bases between. The V gene's germline CDR1 is SGHKS and CDR2 YYEKEE (reference sequence). The CDR3 covers 13 residues. CDR3 DNA: TGTGCCAGCAGCTTGTATGGAGCCTACGAGCAGTACTTC. Translation gives CASSLYGAYEQYF.

The count of this clone is one. The chain joins TRBV2 to TRBJ1-4, with 7 bases matching TRBD1. Germline-derived CDR1 and CDR2 are SNHLY and FYNNEI. J lost 4 bases, V lost 6 bases, and 5 bases had no gene match. The length of the CDR3 is 14 residues. The CDR3 nucleotides are TGTGCCAGCAGCCTACAGGGGATTAATGAAAAACTGTTTTTT. Encoded protein: CASSLQGINEKLFF.

The chain is built from TRBV2 and TRBJ2-4; weak D call: TRBD2 (6 bases). The CDR3 runs to 16 residues. Germline V gene sequence: CDR1 SNHLY, CDR2 FYNNEI. V lost 2 bases, J lost 12 bases, and 23 bases lay in between. The CDR3: CASSESGTLGPSAQYF. CDR3 in DNA: TGTGCCAGCAGTGAATCAGGGACTTTAGGGCCATCGGCTCAGTACTTC.

CDR3 sequence: CASSLADGSSAFF. For the CDR3, the DNA is TGTGCCAGCAGCTTAGCCGACGGGAGTTCGGCTTTCTTT. The chain is built from TRBV11-2 and TRBJ1-1, with D hard to call. The CDR3 totals 13 residues. Deletions cut 1 base from V and 11 bases from J, with 14 bases between. From germline, CDR1 is SGHAT and CDR2 FQNNGV.

The CDR3 region has the DNA TGCGCCAGCAGCTTGGCCGACCAGGGCGCAGATACGCAGTATTTT. Residues: CASSLADQGADTQYF. This chain uses TRBV5-1 with TRBJ2-3; perhaps TRBD1 as D (5 bases). The CDR3 is 15 residues long. Germline V gene lookup returns CDR1 SGHRS and CDR2 YFSETQ. Trimming pared 0 bases from V and 4 bases from J, leaving 12 bases between.

The genes are TRBV27 and TRBJ1-4; tentative D call: TRBD1 (6 bases). CDR3 length: 13 amino acids. Germline V gives CDR1 MNHEY, CDR2 SMNVEV (reference sequence). Trimming left V 6 bases short and J 8 bases short, with 13 bases between. CDR3 sequence (DNA): TGTGCCAGCAGAACAGGGAAAGGAGAAAAACTGTTTTTT. Translating gives CASRTGKGEKLFF.

This rearrangement joins TRBV28 to TRBJ2-1, with TRBD1 as a possible D gene (5 bases). CDR1 is MDHEN and CDR2 is SYDVKM in the germline V gene. The V gene lost 5 bases and the J gene lost 1 base, with 9 bases spanning the gap. This CDR3 contains 14 residues. For the CDR3, the DNA is TGTGCCAGCAGTGTAGACAGTTCCTACAATGAGCAGTTCTTC. This codes for CASSVDSSYNEQFF.

The chain recombines TRBV19 with TRBJ1-2, with 9 positions matching TRBD1. The germline CDR1 and CDR2 sequences are LNHDA and SQIVND (reference sequence). The V gene end was trimmed by 6 bases and the J gene end by 4 bases; junction bases not matched to a gene: 3. This CDR3 is 13 amino acids long. CDR3 loop: CASSQQGAYGYTF. CDR3 bases: TGTGCCAGTAGCCAACAGGGGGCCTATGGCTACACCTTC.

This chain links TRBV4-3 with TRBJ1-5; D unresolved. The CDR3 consists of 19 residues. Germline V gives CDR1 LGHNA, CDR2 YSLEER. V was cut by 0 bases and J by 5 bases, with 23 bases left in between. CDR3 residues: CASSQEGRATPTHYQPQHF. The CDR3 DNA sequence: TGCGCCAGCAGCCAAGAAGGGAGGGCAACTCCAACACATTATCAGCCCCAGCATTTT.

The rearrangement links TRBV12-3 or TRBV12-4 to TRBJ1-5; D not resolved. The ends were cut back, 3 bases at V and 6 bases at J, with 9 bases in the middle. There are 13 residues in the CDR3. CDR3 in amino acids: CASSLVPGQPQHF. The CDR3 DNA is TGTGCCAGCAGTTTGGTTCCAGGTCAGCCCCAGCATTTT.

The chain joins TRBV5-1 to TRBJ1-1; 7 positions agree with TRBD1. CDR1 SGHRS and CDR2 YFSETQ come from the germline V gene. This CDR3 has 15 amino acids. The J segment lost 0 bases and the V segment lost 4 bases, leaving 6 bases of the junction unmatched. The CDR3 here is CASSTGQSMNTEAFF. The CDR3 region has the DNA TGCGCCAGCAGCACGGGACAGAGCATGAACACTGAAGCTTTCTTT.

This rearrangement joins TRBV7-9 to TRBJ1-2; D remains unclear. CDR1 and CDR2 from the germline V gene are SEHNR and FQNEAQ (reference sequence). The CDR3 is 13 residues long. V lost 1 base, J lost 8 bases, and 11 bases lay in between. CDR3 loop: CASSLEVLRGYTF. DNA for the CDR3: TGTGCCAGCAGCTTAGAGGTTCTGAGGGGCTACACCTTC.

V and J are TRBV10-3 and TRBJ2-1; 7 bases are a match to TRBD1. The CDR3 covers 15 residues. Unmatched junction bases numbered 3, after V lost 3 bases and J lost 1 base. In germline, CDR1 is ENHRY, CDR2 SYGVKD. CDR3 region: CAISDRQGSYNEQFF. CDR3 coding DNA: TGTGCCATCAGTGATAGACAGGGTTCCTACAATGAGCAGTTCTTC.

This chain links TRBV15 with TRBJ2-6; 9 bases fit TRBD2. Losses at the gene ends were 2 bases for V and 0 bases for J; bases not matched to a gene: 5. CDR1 is LNHNV and CDR2 is YYDKDF in the germline V gene (reference sequence). The CDR3 runs 18 residues. CDR3 nucleotide sequence: TGTGCCACCAGCAGAAACGCGGGGGGGACCTCTGGGGCCAACGTCCTGACTTTC. Protein: CATSRNAGGTSGANVLTF.

The chain is built from TRBV3-1 (or the pseudogene TRBV3-2) and TRBJ1-6, with 7 bases matching TRBD1. The CDR3 has 15 amino acids. Trimming took 0 bases from V and 9 from J; bases not matched to a gene: 5. Germline CDR1 reads LGHDT; CDR2 reads YNNKEL (reference sequence). This CDR3 reads CASSQDWAGGSPLHF. CDR3 in DNA: TGTGCCAGCAGCCAAGATTGGGCAGGGGGTTCACCCCTCCACTTT.

V is TRBV5-5 and J is TRBJ2-7; 7 positions agree with TRBD1. Germline-derived CDR1 and CDR2 are SGHKS and YYEKEE (reference sequence). There are 13 residues in the CDR3. The trim removed 4 bases at V and 7 bases at J, leaving 8 bases unmatched. The CDR3 coding sequence is TGTGCCAGCAGCCGGACAGGACCTTATGAGCAGTACTTC. Its translation is CASSRTGPYEQYF.

The table lists this clone with a few counts. The chain is built from TRBV9 and TRBJ2-2; possible D gene TRBD1, 5 bases. Trimming pared 4 bases from V and 2 bases from J, leaving 9 bases between. CDR3 length equals 14 residues. Germline V gene sequence: CDR1 SGDLS, CDR2 YYNGEE. CDR3 DNA sequence: TGTGCCAGCAGCTCACAGGTTAACACCGGGGAGCTGTTTTTT. Residues: CASSSQVNTGELFF.

V and J are TRBV2 and TRBJ2-5; TRBD1 matches 7 bases. This CDR3 is 13 amino acids long. Trimming at V came to 6 bases and at J to 2 bases, leaving 3 bases not matched to a gene. Germline CDR1 and CDR2: SNHLY and FYNNEI. CDR3 residues: CASRWDSQETQYF. CDR3 coding DNA: TGTGCCAGCAGGTGGGACAGTCAAGAGACCCAGTACTTC. The full variable domain, with the rest looked up from reference TRBV2 and TRBJ2-5, is EPEVTQTPSHQVTQMGQEVILRCVPISNHLYFYWYRQILGQKVEFLVSFYNNEISEKSEIFDDQFSVERPDGSNFTLKIRSTKLEDSAMYFCASRWDSQETQYFGPGTRLLVL.

V and J are TRBV19 and TRBJ1-6, with D uncertain. From germline, CDR1 is LNHDA and CDR2 SQIVND (reference sequence). Trimming shortened V by 1 base and J by 8 bases, and 9 bases separated the two germline ends. The CDR3 contains 14 residues. The CDR3 sequence: CASSIAVGHSPLHF. CDR3 coding DNA: TGTGCCAGTAGTATAGCCGTGGGCCATTCACCCCTCCACTTT. The full variable domain, completed using reference TRBV19 and TRBJ1-6, is DGGITQSPKYLFRKEGQNVTLSCEQNLNHDAMYWYRQDPGQGLRLIYYSQIVNDFQKGDIAEGYSVSREKKESFPLTVTSAQKNPTAFYLCASSIAVGHSPLHFGNGTRLTVT.